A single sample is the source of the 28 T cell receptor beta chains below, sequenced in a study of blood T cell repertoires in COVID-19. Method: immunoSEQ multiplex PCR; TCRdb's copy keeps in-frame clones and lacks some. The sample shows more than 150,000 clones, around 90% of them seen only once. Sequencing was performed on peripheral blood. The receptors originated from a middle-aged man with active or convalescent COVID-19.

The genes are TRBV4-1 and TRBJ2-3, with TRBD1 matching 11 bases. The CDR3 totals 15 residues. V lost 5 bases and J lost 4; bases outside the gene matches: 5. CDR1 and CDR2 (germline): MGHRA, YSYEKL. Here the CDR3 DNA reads TGCGCCAGCAGCGCGGGACAGGGGGGATCAGATACGCAGTATTTT. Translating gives CASSAGQGGSDTQYF.

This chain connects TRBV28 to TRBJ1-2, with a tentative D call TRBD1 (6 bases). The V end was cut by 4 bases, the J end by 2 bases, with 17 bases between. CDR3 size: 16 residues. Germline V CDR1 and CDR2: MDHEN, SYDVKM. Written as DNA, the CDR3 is TGTGCCAGCAGTTCCTTAAGAGAGGACAGAAACTATGGCTACACCTTC. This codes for CASSSLREDRNYGYTF.

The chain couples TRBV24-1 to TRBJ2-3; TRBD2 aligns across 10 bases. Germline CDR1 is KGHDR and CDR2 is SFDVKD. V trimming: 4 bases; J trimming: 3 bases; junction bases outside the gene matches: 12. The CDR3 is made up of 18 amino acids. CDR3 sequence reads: CATSDPGSGGADTDTQYF. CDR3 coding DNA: TGTGCCACCAGTGACCCGGGGAGCGGGGGGGCCGATACAGATACGCAGTATTTT.

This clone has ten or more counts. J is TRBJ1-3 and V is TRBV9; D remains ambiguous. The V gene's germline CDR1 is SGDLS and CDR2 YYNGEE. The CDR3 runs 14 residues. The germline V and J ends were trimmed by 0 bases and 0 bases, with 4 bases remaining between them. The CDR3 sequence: CASSVDFSGNTIYF. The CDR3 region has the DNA TGTGCCAGCAGCGTAGACTTCTCTGGAAACACCATATATTTT.

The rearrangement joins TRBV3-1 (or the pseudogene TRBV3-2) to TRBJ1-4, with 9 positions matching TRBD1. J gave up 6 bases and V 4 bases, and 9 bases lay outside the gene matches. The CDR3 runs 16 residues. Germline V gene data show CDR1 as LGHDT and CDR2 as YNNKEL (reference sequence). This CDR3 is CASSPVPGQGDEKLFF. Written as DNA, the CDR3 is TGTGCCAGCAGCCCCGTACCGGGACAGGGAGATGAAAAACTGTTTTTT.

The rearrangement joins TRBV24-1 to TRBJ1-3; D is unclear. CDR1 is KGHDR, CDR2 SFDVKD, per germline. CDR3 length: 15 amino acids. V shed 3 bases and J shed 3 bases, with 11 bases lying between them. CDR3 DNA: TGTGCCACCAGTGATGGGAGAATGGGTGGAAACACCATATATTTT. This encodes CATSDGRMGGNTIYF.

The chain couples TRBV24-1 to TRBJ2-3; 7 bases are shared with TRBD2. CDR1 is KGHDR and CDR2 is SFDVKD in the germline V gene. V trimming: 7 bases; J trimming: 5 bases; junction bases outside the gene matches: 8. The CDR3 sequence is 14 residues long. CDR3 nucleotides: TGTGCCACCAGGGACTCCGGGGGGAGAGATACGCAGTATTTT. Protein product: CATRDSGGRDTQYF.

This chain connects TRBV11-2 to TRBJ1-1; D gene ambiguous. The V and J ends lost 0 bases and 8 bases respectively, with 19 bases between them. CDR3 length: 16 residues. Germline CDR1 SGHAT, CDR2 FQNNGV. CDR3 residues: CASSLDFGLRNREAFF. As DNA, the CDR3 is TGTGCCAGCAGCTTAGATTTCGGTCTTCGAAATCGCGAAGCTTTCTTT. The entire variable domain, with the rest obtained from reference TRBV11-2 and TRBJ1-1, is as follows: EAGVAQSPRYKIIEKRQSVAFWCNPISGHATLYWYQQILGQGPKLLIQFQNNGVVDDSQLPKDRFSAERLKGVDSTLKIQPAKLEDSAVYLCASSLDFGLRNREAFFGQGTRLTVV.

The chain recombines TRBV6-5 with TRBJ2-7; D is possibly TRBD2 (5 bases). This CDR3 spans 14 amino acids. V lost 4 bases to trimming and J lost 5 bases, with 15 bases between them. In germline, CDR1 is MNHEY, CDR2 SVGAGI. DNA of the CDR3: TGTGCCAGCAGTTTCAAGAGGGCCGCGAACGAGCAGTACTTC. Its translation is CASSFKRAANEQYF.

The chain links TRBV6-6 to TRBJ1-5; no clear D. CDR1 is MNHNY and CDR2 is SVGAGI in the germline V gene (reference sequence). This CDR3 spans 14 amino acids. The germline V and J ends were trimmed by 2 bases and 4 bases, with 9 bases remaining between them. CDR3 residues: CASSYARENQPQHF. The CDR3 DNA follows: TGTGCCAGCAGTTACGCCCGGGAAAATCAGCCCCAGCATTTT.

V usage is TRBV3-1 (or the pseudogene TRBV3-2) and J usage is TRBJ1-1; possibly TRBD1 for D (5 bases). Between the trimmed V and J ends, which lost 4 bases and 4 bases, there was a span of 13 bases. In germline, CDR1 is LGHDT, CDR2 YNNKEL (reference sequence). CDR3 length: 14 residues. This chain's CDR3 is CASSPVGGGTEAFF. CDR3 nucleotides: TGTGCCAGCAGCCCGGTTGGGGGGGGCACTGAAGCTTTCTTT.

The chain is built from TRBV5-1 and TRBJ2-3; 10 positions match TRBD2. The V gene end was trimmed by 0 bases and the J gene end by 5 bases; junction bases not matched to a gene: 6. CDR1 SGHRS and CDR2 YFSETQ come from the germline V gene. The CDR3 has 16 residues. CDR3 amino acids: CASSLALSSGGDTQYF. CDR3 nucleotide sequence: TGCGCCAGCAGCTTGGCCTTGTCTAGCGGGGGAGATACGCAGTATTTT.

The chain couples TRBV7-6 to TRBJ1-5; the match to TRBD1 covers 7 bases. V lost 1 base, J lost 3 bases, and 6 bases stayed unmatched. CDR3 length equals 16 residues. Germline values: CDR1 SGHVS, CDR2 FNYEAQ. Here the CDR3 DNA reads TGTGCCAGCAGCTTAGGCCAGGGGGGCGTCAATCAGCCCCAGCATTTT. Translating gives CASSLGQGGVNQPQHF.

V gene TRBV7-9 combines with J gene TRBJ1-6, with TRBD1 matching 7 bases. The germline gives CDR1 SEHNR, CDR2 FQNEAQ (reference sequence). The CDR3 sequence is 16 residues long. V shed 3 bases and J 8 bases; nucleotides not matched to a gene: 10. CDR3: CASSFYRGGGDSPLHF. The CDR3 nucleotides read TGTGCCAGCAGCTTCTACAGGGGTGGCGGTGATTCACCCCTCCACTTT.

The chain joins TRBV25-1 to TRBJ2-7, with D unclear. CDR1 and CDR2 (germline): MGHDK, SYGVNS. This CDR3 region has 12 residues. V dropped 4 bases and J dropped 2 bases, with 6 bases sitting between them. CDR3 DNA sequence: TGTGCCAGCAGTGGCCAGACCTACGAGCAGTACTTC. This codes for CASSGQTYEQYF.

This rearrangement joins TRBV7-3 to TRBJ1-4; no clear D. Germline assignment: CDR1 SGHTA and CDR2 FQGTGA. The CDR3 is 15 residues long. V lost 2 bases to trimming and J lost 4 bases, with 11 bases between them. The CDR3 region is CASSLEVVYNEKLFF. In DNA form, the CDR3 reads TGTGCCAGCAGCTTAGAGGTAGTCTATAATGAAAAACTGTTTTTT. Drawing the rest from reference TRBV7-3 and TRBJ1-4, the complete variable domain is GAGVSQTPSNKVTEKGKYVELRCDPISGHTALYWYRQSLGQGPEFLIYFQGTGAADDSGLPNDRFFAVRPEGSVSTLKIQRTERGDSAVYLCASSLEVVYNEKLFFGSGTQLSVL.

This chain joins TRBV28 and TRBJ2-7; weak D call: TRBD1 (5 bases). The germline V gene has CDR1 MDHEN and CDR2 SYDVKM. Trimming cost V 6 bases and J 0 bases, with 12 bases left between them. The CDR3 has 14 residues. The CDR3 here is CASSSPGPSYEQYF. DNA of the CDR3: TGTGCCAGCAGCTCCCCAGGGCCCTCCTACGAGCAGTACTTC.

The CDR3: CAWSSGNHQPQHF. CDR3 DNA sequence: TGTGCCTGGAGTTCAGGGAACCATCAGCCCCAGCATTTT. The chain employs TRBV30 and TRBJ1-5; weak D call: TRBD1 (5 bases). The CDR3 loop spans 13 amino acids. V lost 2 bases and J lost 5, with 10 bases in between. Germline loops: CDR1 GTSNPN, CDR2 SVGIG (reference sequence).

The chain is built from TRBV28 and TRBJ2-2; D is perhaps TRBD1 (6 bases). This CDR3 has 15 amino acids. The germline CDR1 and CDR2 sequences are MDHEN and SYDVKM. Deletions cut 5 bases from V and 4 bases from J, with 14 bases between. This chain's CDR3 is CASSLPTGPTGELFF. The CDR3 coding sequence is TGTGCCAGCAGTCTCCCGACAGGTCCCACCGGGGAGCTGTTTTTT.

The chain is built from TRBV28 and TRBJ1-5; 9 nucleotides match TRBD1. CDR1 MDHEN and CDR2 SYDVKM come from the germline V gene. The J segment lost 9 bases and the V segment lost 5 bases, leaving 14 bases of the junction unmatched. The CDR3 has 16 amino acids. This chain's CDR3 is CASSGTGGGRGGPQHF. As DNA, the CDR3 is TGTGCCAGCAGTGGAACAGGGGGCGGAAGAGGTGGGCCCCAGCATTTT.

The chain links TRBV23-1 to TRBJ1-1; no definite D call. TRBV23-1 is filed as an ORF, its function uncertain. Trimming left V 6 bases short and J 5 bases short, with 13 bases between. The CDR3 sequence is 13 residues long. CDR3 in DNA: TGCGCCAGCAGGGCCTACCGGAGGACTGAAGCTTTCTTT. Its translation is CASRAYRRTEAFF.

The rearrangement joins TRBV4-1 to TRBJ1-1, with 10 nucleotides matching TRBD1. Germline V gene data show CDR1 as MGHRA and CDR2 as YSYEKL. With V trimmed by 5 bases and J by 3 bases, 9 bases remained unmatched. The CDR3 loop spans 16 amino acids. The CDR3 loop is CASSDRDRGPYTEAFF. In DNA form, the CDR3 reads TGCGCCAGCAGCGACCGGGACAGGGGACCATACACTGAAGCTTTCTTT.

DNA of the CDR3: TGTGCCAGCAGTGGGGACAGGAGCTCCTATAATTCACCCCTCCACTTT. Protein product: CASSGDRSSYNSPLHF. The J gene is TRBJ1-6, the V gene TRBV6-1, with 8 bases aligning to TRBD1. This CDR3 contains 16 residues. Per germline, CDR1 MNHNS and CDR2 SASEGT. The V gene end was trimmed by 4 bases and the J gene end by 0 bases; junction bases not matched to a gene: 2.

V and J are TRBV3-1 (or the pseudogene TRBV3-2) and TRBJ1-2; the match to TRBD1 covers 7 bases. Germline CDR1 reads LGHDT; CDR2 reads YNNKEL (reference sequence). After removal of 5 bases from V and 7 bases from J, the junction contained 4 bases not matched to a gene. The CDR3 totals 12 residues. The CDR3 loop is CASSIDRAGYTF. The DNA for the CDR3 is TGTGCCAGCAGCATCGACAGGGCTGGCTACACCTTC.

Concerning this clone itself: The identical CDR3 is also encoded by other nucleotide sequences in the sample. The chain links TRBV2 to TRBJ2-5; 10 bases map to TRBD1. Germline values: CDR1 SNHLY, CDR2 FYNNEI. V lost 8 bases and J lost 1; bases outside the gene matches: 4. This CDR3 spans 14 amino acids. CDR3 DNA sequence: TGTGCCAGCTACCGGGACAGGGGCCAAGAGACCCAGTACTTC. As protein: CASYRDRGQETQYF.

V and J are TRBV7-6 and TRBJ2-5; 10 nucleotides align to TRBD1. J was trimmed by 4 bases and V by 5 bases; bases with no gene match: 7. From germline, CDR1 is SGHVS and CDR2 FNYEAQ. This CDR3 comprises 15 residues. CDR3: CASSTGQGGSETQYF. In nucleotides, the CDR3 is TGTGCCAGCAGCACCGGACAGGGGGGGTCAGAGACCCAGTACTTC.

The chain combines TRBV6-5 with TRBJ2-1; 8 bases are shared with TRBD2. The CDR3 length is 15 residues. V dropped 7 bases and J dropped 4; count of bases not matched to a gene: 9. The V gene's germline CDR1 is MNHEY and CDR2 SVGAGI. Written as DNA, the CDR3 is TGTGCCAGCACTCCATCGGGACTAGGGTACAATGAGCAGTTCTTC. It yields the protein CASTPSGLGYNEQFF.

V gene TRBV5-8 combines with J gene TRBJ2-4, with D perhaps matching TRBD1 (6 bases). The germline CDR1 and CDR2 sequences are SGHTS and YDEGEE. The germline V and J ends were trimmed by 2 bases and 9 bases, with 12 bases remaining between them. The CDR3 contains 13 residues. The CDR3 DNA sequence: TGTGCCAGCAGCTTACAGGGCAGTCGCATTCAGTACTTC. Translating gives CASSLQGSRIQYF.